One T cell receptor (beta chain) is described in this entry. What it binds is not known. Regarding time point: cycle 4 day 1 (C4D1), after six to seven weeks of nivolumab. Relapses following autologous stem cell transplantation were seen in all patients, with brentuximab vedotin exposure varying. Best outcomes ranged across complete response, partial response and progressive disease. Germline V lookup: CDR1 SGHNT, CDR2 YYREEE (reference sequence). Trimming cost V 2 bases and J 1 base, with 6 bases left between them. This CDR3 spans 13 amino acids. The source of the sample is a study of PD-1 blockade in classical Hodgkin lymphoma. Study-level background: Nivolumab 3 mg/kg was given intravenously every 2 weeks. Study results and limitations: Baseline TCR diversity was reportedly lower in newly diagnosed patients than in healthy donors. It was reported as lower still in relapsed/refractory patients. Similar baseline diversity was found in complete responders and newly diagnosed patients.

Assay: immunoSEQ multiplex PCR; the TCRdb copy retains only in-frame clones and omits some. This table has 5,500 to 8,000 clones, 70% to 85% appearing once. The material sequenced was peripheral blood mononuclear cells (PBMCs), taken before the fourth cycle of nivolumab. The clonotype comes from a human donor with classical Hodgkin lymphoma. V and J are TRBV5-4 and TRBJ1-2; possibly TRBD1 for D (6 bases). CDR3 coding DNA: TGTGCCAGCAGCTTACAGGGTAACTATGGCTACACCTTC. Protein: CASSLQGNYGYTF.